This T cell receptor (beta chain) came from a study of T cell responses to AZD1222 COVID-19 vaccine. The CDR3 has 12 amino acids. Germline lookup yields CDR1 SGHNT and CDR2 YYREEE (reference sequence). V lost 4 bases and J lost 2, with 6 bases in between. General observations from the study: Vaccine-associated CD4 TCRs spanned spike, dominant at 160-218 and 743-854.

Clones were sequenced by immunoSEQ multiplex PCR, and TCRdb holds only the in-frame ones, with some missing. Of about 120,000 clones detected, 88% appear once; the ten largest clones hold 18%. On this clone: As yet, its antigen is unknown.

This chain connects TRBV5-4 to TRBJ1-1; D not certain. The origin of this receptor is an adult in good health. The starting material was peripheral blood, obtained on day 0 of MenACWY control vaccination. CDR3 loop: CASSNLNTEAFF. The CDR3 DNA follows: TGTGCCAGCAGCAACCTAAACACTGAAGCTTTCTTT.